This T cell receptor (beta chain) was identified in a study of T cells in localized non-small cell lung cancer (dated by TCRdb to about 2020). Broadly, across the study: The study analyzed T cell repertoires of 200 to 250 early-stage NSCLC patients, comparing tumors and uninvolved tumor-adjacent lungs. All 240 or so NSCLC patients in the cohort were treatment-naive and had localized lung tumors that were resected. A mean age of approximately 70 years was recorded for the NSCLC patients, of whom 129 were male and 95 to 110 were female. General study outcomes and caveats: Because multi-region tumor sequencing was not performed, intratumor heterogeneity could not be ruled out. A median of 57 of the top 100 tumor clones turned up in the paired uninvolved adjacent lung, and 25 to 30 of those clones also ranked among the top 100 of that same adjacent lung. Because of the exploratory design, TCR variables were selected using unadjusted p-values without false-discovery rate correction. Longer overall survival was associated with higher T cell density in blood, whereas shorter survival was associated with higher clonality in adjacent lung. Uninvolved tumor-adjacent lung showed the highest T cell clonality, higher than tumor, which suggests more focused antigenic responses in the uninvolved tumor-adjacent lung.

CDR3 length: 17 amino acids, cysteine to phenylalanine. Only the CDR3 portion is preserved as DNA: 51 bases, with reading frame beginning at the first base. The germline V gene yields SQVTM for CDR1 and ANQGSEA for CDR2. Trimming takes 7 bases off V and 2 bases off J; junction bases not matched to a gene: 17. A note on this clone: This receptor's antigen is unknown. Base qualities are missing; no much larger clone stands one base away.

TCR beta CDR3 regions were sequenced from DNA using the immunoSEQ Assay. Under the source paper's analysis protocol: To compute T cell density, TCR beta template counts were normalized to usable DNA, which was estimated by amplifying housekeeping genes. Richness was estimated using the preseqR package, with extrapolation to 400,000 templates for PBMC samples and to 120,000 templates for tissue samples. Clonality was defined as one minus Pielou's evenness. Tissue-enriched TCRs were identified through differential abundance testing performed on productive amino-acid clonotypes, with a minimum total count of 5 and an alpha of 0.1. The Jaccard Index and the Morisita Overlap Index were used to quantify repertoire overlap between compartments. TCR beta CDR3s were clustered by GLIPH together with public tetramer-defined viral CDR3s, and at least three viral sequences plus V-gene enrichment were required for viral motifs. This immuneACCESS table, as held by TCRdb, lists in-frame sequences with V and J called but not all clones. Of the missing ones, under half trace to an unresolved V gene in checked studies; the others have no known cause. V, J and clone size reflect that table, while D and trimming were determined from the DNA. The sample table shows around 91,000 clones, and roughly 87% are seen once. The top ten constitute around 16% of the sample.

At diagnosis, peripheral blood, uninvolved tumor-adjacent lung and tumor were collected and were preserved as a mix of fresh-frozen and FFPE material. For TCR repertoire profiling, the blood samples were analyzed as peripheral blood mononuclear cells. Specimen: peripheral blood, collected before any cancer treatment. This clonotype was sampled from a man between 40 and 75 years old with stage I squamous cell lung carcinoma. The chain couples TRBV29-1 to TRBJ2-3; 8 junctional bases match TRBD1. The nucleotide sequence reads as follows: TGCAGCGCCGCGGGGTGGACAGGGCGGAGCAACACAGATACGCAGTATTTT. It codes for CSAAGWTGRSNTDTQYF.